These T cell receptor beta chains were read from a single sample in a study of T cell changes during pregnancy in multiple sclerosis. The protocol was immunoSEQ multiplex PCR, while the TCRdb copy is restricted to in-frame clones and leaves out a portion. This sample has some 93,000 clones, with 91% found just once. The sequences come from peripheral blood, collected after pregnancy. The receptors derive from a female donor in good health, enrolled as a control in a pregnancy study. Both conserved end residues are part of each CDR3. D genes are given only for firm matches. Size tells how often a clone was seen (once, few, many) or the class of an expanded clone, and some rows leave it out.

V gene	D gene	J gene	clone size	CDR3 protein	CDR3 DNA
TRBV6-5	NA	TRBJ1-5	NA	CASSWRYSNQPQHF	TGTGCCAGCAGTTGGCGGTATAGCAATCAGCCCCAGCATTTT
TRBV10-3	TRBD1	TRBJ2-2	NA	CAISESTGAGELFF	TGTGCCATCAGTGAGTCGACAGGGGCCGGGGAGCTGTTTTTT
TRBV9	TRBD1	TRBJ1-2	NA	CASSVGSNGTEYGYTF	TGTGCCAGCAGCGTAGGTTCCAACGGGACAGAGTATGGCTACACCTTC
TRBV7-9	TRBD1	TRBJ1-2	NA	CASSLRDREGYTF	TGTGCCAGCAGCTTAAGGGACAGGGAGGGCTACACCTTC
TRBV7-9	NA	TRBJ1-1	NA	CASRAGIEAFF	TGTGCCAGCAGGGCGGGGATTGAAGCTTTCTTT
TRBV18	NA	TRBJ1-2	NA	CASSQETVTNYGYTF	TGTGCCAGCTCACAGGAGACAGTGACTAACTATGGCTACACCTTC
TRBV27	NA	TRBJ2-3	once	CASSRGTDTQYF	TGTGCCAGCAGCAGGGGCACAGATACGCAGTATTTT
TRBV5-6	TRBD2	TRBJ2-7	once	CASSPTPGGEQYF	TGTGCCAGCAGCCCGACCCCGGGGGGCGAGCAGTACTTC
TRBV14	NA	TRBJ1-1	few	CASSVRVGGTEAFF	TGTGCCAGCAGCGTCAGGGTGGGAGGAACTGAAGCTTTCTTT
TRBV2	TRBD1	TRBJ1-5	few	CASRTGNQPQHF	TGTGCCAGCAGGACAGGGAATCAGCCCCAGCATTTT
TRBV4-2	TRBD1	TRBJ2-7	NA	CASSRDRVYEQYF	TGTGCCAGCAGTCGGGACAGGGTTTACGAGCAGTACTTC
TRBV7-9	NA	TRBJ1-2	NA	CASSLGALQSENYGYTF	TGTGCCAGCAGCTTAGGCGCTCTACAGAGTGAGAACTATGGCTACACCTTC
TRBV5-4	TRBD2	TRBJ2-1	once	CASSVLAGGLQFF	TGTGCCAGCAGCGTCCTAGCGGGGGGGCTTCAGTTCTTC
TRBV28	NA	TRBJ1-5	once	CASSYGWAQPQHF	TGTGCCAGCAGTTATGGGTGGGCTCAGCCCCAGCATTTT
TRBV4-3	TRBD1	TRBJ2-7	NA	CASSRHRGPPYEQYF	TGCGCCAGCAGCCGCCACAGGGGACCCCCCTACGAGCAGTACTTC
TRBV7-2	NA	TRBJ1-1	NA	CASTRRANTEAFF	TGTGCCAGCACCCGGCGGGCGAACACTGAAGCTTTCTTT
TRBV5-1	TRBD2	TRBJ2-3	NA	CASTLGGDPTDTQYF	TGCGCCAGCACCCTGGGGGGGGACCCCACAGATACGCAGTATTTT
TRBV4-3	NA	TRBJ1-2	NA	CASSQDMNWGGSYGYTF	TGCGCCAGCAGCCAAGATATGAATTGGGGGGGGAGCTATGGCTACACCTTC
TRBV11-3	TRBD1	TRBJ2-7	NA	CASSYRTGYEQYF	TGTGCCAGCAGCTATCGGACAGGCTACGAGCAGTACTTC
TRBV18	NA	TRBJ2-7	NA	CASSPRETYEQYF	TGTGCCAGCTCACCCCGGGAAACCTACGAGCAGTACTTC
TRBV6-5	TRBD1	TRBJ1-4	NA	CASRGTGVNEKLFF	TGTGCCAGCAGAGGGACAGGGGTTAATGAAAAACTGTTTTTT
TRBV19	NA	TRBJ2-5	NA	CASRPGQRETQYF	TGTGCCAGTAGACCCGGGCAGCGGGAGACCCAGTACTTC
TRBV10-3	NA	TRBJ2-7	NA	CAISDQGSEQYF	TGTGCCATCAGCGACCAGGGGTCGGAGCAGTACTTC
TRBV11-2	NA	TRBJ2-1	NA	CASSLNYNNEQFF	TGTGCCAGCAGCTTAAACTACAACAATGAGCAGTTCTTC
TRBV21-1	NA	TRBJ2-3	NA	CASIYRGRGDTQYF	TGTGCCAGCATTTACAGGGGTCGTGGGGATACGCAGTATTTT
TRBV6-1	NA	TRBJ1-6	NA	CASRRGTDNSPLHF	TGTGCCAGCAGGAGGGGGACGGATAATTCACCCCTCCACTTT
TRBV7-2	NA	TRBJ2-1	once	CASSLAPSPRSSYNEQFF	TGTGCCAGCAGCTTAGCCCCATCTCCCCGGAGCTCCTACAATGAGCAGTTCTTC
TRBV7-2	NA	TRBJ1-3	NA	CASSLWTPGTAGNTIYF	TGTGCCAGCAGCTTATGGACCCCCGGGACTGCTGGAAACACCATATATTTT
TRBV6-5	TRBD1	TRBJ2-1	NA	CASSSDRGSYNEQFF	TGTGCCAGCAGTTCGGACAGGGGCTCCTACAATGAGCAGTTCTTC
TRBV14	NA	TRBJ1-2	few	CASSQDRGNYGYTF	TGTGCCAGCAGCCAAGATAGAGGGAACTATGGCTACACCTTC
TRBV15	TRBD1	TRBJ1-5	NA	CATKTNLQGESQPQHF	TGTGCCACAAAAACCAATCTACAGGGGGAGTCGCAGCCCCAGCATTTT
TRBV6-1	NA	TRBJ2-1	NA	CASSEARGNEQFF	TGTGCCAGCAGTGAAGCAAGGGGCAATGAGCAGTTCTTC
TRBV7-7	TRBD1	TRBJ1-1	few	CASSPDRFTEAFF	TGTGCTAGCAGCCCGGACAGGTTCACTGAAGCTTTCTTT
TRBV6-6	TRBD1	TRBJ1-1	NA	CASSYPFGGQPNEAFF	TGTGCCAGCAGTTACCCATTCGGGGGACAGCCCAATGAAGCTTTCTTT
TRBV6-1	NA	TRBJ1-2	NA	CASQVQKPSNYGYTF	TGTGCCAGCCAAGTACAGAAACCCTCTAACTATGGCTACACCTTC
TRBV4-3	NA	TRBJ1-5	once	CASSQDATGQGQPQHF	TGCGCCAGCAGCCAAGATGCAACAGGGCAGGGGCAGCCCCAGCATTTT
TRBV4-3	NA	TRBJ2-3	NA	CASSPTTVGDTQYF	TGCGCCAGCAGCCCTACGACAGTGGGCGATACGCAGTATTTT
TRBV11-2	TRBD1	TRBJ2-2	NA	CASSLGKGASTGELFF	TGTGCCAGCAGCTTAGGAAAGGGGGCGAGCACCGGGGAGCTGTTTTTT
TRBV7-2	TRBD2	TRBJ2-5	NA	CASSSGGDYVETQYF	TGTGCCAGCAGCTCCGGGGGGGACTATGTAGAGACCCAGTACTTC
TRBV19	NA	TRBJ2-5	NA	CASSLDFEETQYF	TGTGCCAGTAGCCTAGACTTCGAAGAGACCCAGTACTTC
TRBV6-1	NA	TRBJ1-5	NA	CASRHNQPQHF	TGTGCCAGCAGACATAATCAGCCCCAGCATTTT
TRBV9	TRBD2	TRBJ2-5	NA	CASSVGGSGVKETQYF	TGTGCCAGCAGCGTAGGGGGTAGCGGGGTCAAAGAGACCCAGTACTTC
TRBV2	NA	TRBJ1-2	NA	CASIGEGRYGYTF	TGTGCCAGCATTGGAGAGGGTCGATATGGCTACACCTTC
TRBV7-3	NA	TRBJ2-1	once	CASSPSFITRSSYNEQFF	TGTGCCAGCAGCCCGTCGTTTATAACCCGTAGCTCCTACAATGAGCAGTTCTTC
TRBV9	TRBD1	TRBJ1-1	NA	CASSVGGTGEGKAFF	TGTGCCAGCAGCGTAGGTGGGACAGGGGAAGGAAAAGCTTTCTTT
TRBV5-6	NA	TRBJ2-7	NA	CASSLPGISYEQYF	TGTGCCAGCAGCTTACCAGGGATTAGCTACGAGCAGTACTTC
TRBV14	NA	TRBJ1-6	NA	CASSPSRGREFHF	TGTGCCAGCAGCCCAAGCCGGGGTAGGGAGTTCCACTTT
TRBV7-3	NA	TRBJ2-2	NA	CASSLLGAAGELFF	TGTGCCAGCAGCTTATTGGGGGCCGCCGGGGAGCTGTTTTTT
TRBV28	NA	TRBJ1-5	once	CASSRTVGNQPQHF	TGTGCCAGCAGCCGAACAGTGGGCAATCAGCCCCAGCATTTT
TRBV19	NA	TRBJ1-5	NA	CASSHPGGQPQHF	TGTGCCAGTAGCCACCCCGGGGGTCAGCCCCAGCATTTT
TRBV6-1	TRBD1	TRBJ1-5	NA	CASSSDRGPNQPQHF	TGTGCCAGCAGTTCTGACAGGGGGCCTAATCAACCCCAGCATTTT
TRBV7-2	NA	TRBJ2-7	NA	CASSLSHSSYEQYF	TGTGCCAGCAGCTTATCGCACAGCTCCTACGAGCAGTACTTC
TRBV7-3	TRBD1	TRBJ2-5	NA	CASSRGQGQETQYF	TGTGCCAGCAGCCGAGGACAGGGGCAAGAGACCCAGTACTTC
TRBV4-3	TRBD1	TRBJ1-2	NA	CASSQVTGGLDGYTF	TGCGCCAGCAGCCAAGTGACAGGGGGCCTAGACGGCTACACCTTC